These 26 T cell receptor beta chains were all obtained from the same sample, sequenced in a study of shared clonotypes between healthy human individuals. Assay used: immunoSEQ multiplex PCR; TCRdb lists only in-frame clones, some missing. This table has hundreds of thousands of clones, roughly 83% appearing once. Sample: PBMCs. These receptor sequences come from a woman in her thirties or forties in good health. Some clones in this sample may be carry-over from other donors' samples.

The rearrangement links TRBV5-4 to TRBJ1-3, with D unresolved. The V gene's germline CDR1 is SGHNT and CDR2 YYREEE (reference sequence). V lost 2 bases to trimming and J lost 0 bases, with 9 bases between them. There are 15 residues in the CDR3. The CDR3 protein is CASSLDGISGNTIYF. Here the CDR3 DNA reads TGTGCCAGCAGCTTAGACGGCATCTCTGGAAACACCATATATTTT. The full variable domain, its missing parts supplied by reference TRBV5-4 and TRBJ1-3, is ETGVTQSPTHLIKTRGQQVTLRCSSQSGHNTVSWYQQALGQGPQFIFQYYREEENGRGNFPPRFSGLQFPNYSSELNVNALELDDSALYLCASSLDGISGNTIYFGEGSWLTVV.

The CDR3 region is CASSLAQNTEAFF. The CDR3 nucleotides are TGTGCCAGCAGCTTAGCCCAGAACACTGAAGCTTTCTTT. J is TRBJ1-1 and V is TRBV7-3; D not certain. The CDR3 has 13 amino acids. Deletions cut 2 bases from V and 1 base from J, with 5 bases between. Germline CDR1 is SGHTA and CDR2 is FQGTGA.

This clone was recorded a few times. The chain combines TRBV6-1 with TRBJ1-5; no clear D gene. CDR1 MNHNS and CDR2 SASEGT come from the germline V gene. The CDR3 consists of 12 residues. V was clipped by 6 bases and J by 5 bases, with 8 bases between them. CDR3 DNA: TGTGCCAGCAGGGAGGGAGATCAGCCCCAGCATTTT. It codes for CASREGDQPQHF.

This clone was recorded once. This chain joins TRBV15 and TRBJ2-1, with D uncertain. CDR3 size: 15 residues. V was cut by 2 bases and J by 5 bases, with 13 bases left in between. Germline CDR1 and CDR2: LNHNV and YYDKDF (reference sequence). The CDR3 bases are TGTGCCACCAGCAGATCCCCCCGGGCAAACAATGAGCAGTTCTTC. Translation gives CATSRSPRANNEQFF.

V is TRBV28 and J is TRBJ2-7, with 9 positions matching TRBD1. Trimming at V came to 4 bases and at J to 5 bases, leaving 15 bases not matched to a gene. The CDR3 is 17 amino acids. Germline V CDR1 and CDR2: MDHEN, SYDVKM. The CDR3 is CASSSGAVGQGSHEQYF. The CDR3 coding sequence is TGTGCCAGCAGTTCAGGGGCAGTGGGACAGGGATCCCACGAGCAGTACTTC.

The genes are TRBV4-2 and TRBJ2-2; D is unclear. Trimming took 0 bases from V and 6 from J, leaving 14 bases between them. The germline gives CDR1 LGHNA, CDR2 YNFKEQ. This CDR3 region has 16 residues. CDR3 in DNA: TGTGCCAGCAGCCAAGATCCAGAACCCCTAGCCGGGGAGCTGTTTTTT. Its translation is CASSQDPEPLAGELFF.

The genes are TRBV6-1 and TRBJ2-5, with D unresolved. V lost 10 bases to trimming and J lost 2 bases, with 17 bases between them. Per the germline V gene, CDR1 is MNHNS and CDR2 is SASEGT. The CDR3 totals 14 residues. CDR3 nucleotide sequence: TGTGCCACCGTAGAAATCCGGAAGCAAGAGACCCAGTACTTC. Translation gives CATVEIRKQETQYF.

This clone was counted between two and nine times. The V gene is TRBV5-1, the J gene TRBJ2-2; tentatively, D is TRBD1 (5 bases). Trimming left V 4 bases short and J 3 bases short, with 13 bases between. Germline V gives CDR1 SGHRS, CDR2 YFSETQ. The length of the CDR3 is 15 residues. CDR3 protein: CASSAETVDTGELFF. CDR3 coding DNA: TGCGCCAGCAGCGCGGAGACAGTAGACACCGGGGAGCTGTTTTTT. The whole variable domain, filled in from reference TRBV5-1 and TRBJ2-2, reads KAGVTQTPRYLIKTRGQQVTLSCSPISGHRSVSWYQQTPGQGLQFLFEYFSETQRNKGNFPGRFSGRQFSNSRSEMNVSTLELGDSALYLCASSAETVDTGELFFGEGSRLTVL.

The V and J genes are TRBV28 and TRBJ1-1; D gene unclear. In germline, CDR1 is MDHEN, CDR2 SYDVKM. The CDR3 has 13 amino acids. The V end lost 6 bases, the J end lost 7 bases, and 15 bases lay between the germline ends. The CDR3 region has the DNA TGTGCCAGCAGAAGAACCACGTCGGTTGAAGCTTTCTTT. Protein sequence: CASRRTTSVEAFF.

The V gene is TRBV9, the J gene TRBJ2-1; 12 bases fit TRBD2. The CDR3 has 16 residues. Trimming at V came to 3 bases and at J to 3 bases, leaving 4 bases not matched to a gene. Germline assignment: CDR1 SGDLS and CDR2 YYNGEE. Written as DNA, the CDR3 is TGTGCCAGCAGCGGGGAGACTAGCGGGAGCTACAATGAGCAGTTCTTC. Translation: CASSGETSGSYNEQFF.

The chain uses TRBV29-1 and TRBJ1-1; tentatively, D is TRBD1 (6 bases). The CDR3 has 15 amino acids. CDR1 SQVTM and CDR2 ANQGSEA come from the germline V gene. Between the trimmed V and J ends, which lost 1 base and 1 base, there was a span of 13 bases. This CDR3 is CSVEGTGAWNTEAFF. For the CDR3, the DNA is TGCAGCGTTGAAGGTACGGGGGCGTGGAACACTGAAGCTTTCTTT. Complete variable domain (other parts from reference TRBV29-1 and TRBJ1-1): SAVISQKPSRDICQRGTSLTIQCQVDSQVTMMFWYRQQPGQSLTLIATANQGSEATYESGFVIDKFPISRPNLTFSTLTVSNMSPEDSSIYLCSVEGTGAWNTEAFFGQGTRLTVV.

The CDR3 sequence: CASSYTGTPGNEQYF. CDR3 in DNA: TGTGCCAGCAGTTACACCGGGACTCCCGGCAACGAGCAGTACTTC. This chain connects TRBV7-2 to TRBJ2-7; tentatively, D is TRBD2 (6 bases). The CDR3 extends over 15 amino acids. The germline V gene encodes CDR1 SGHTA and CDR2 FQGNSA. Trimming removed 6 bases from V and 5 bases from J, with 20 bases in between.

The V gene is TRBV2, the J gene TRBJ1-5; D uncertain. Trimming shortened V by 2 bases and J by 3 bases, and 11 bases separated the two germline ends. This CDR3 region has 15 residues. The germline CDR1 and CDR2 sequences are SNHLY and FYNNEI. The CDR3 coding sequence is TGTGCCAGCAGTGAAACTCCCTACCCCAATCAGCCCCAGCATTTT. It yields the protein CASSETPYPNQPQHF.

The sample holds a few counts of this clone. The genes are TRBV6-1 and TRBJ2-2; 7 bases map to TRBD1. V was clipped by 8 bases and J by 4 bases; unmatched bases: 7. CDR3 length: 14 residues. CDR1 MNHNS and CDR2 SASEGT come from the germline V gene. Here the CDR3 reads CASGTGESTGELFF. The DNA for the CDR3 is TGTGCCAGCGGAACAGGGGAGAGCACCGGGGAGCTGTTTTTT.

The chain uses TRBV27 and TRBJ1-5, with TRBD1 matching 8 bases. Unmatched junction bases numbered 22, after V lost 6 bases and J lost 9 bases. Germline CDR1 MNHEY, CDR2 SMNVEV (reference sequence). The CDR3 has 18 residues. This CDR3 is CASSQQATGDFNYWPQHF. For the CDR3, the DNA is TGTGCCAGCAGCCAACAAGCGACAGGGGACTTCAATTATTGGCCCCAGCATTTT.

This clone was seen just once. The J gene is TRBJ2-3, the V gene TRBV7-8, with D possibly TRBD1 on 5 matching bases. The V end was cut by 5 bases, the J end by 2 bases, with 8 bases between. Germline V gives CDR1 SGHVS, CDR2 FQNEAQ. The CDR3 loop spans 13 amino acids. CDR3 sequence (DNA): TGTGCCAGCAGCCGCAGGGTCACAGATACGCAGTATTTT. Translation gives CASSRRVTDTQYF.

The V call is TRBV10-3, the J call TRBJ2-2, with 7 bases identical to TRBD1. CDR1 ENHRY and CDR2 SYGVKD come from the germline V gene. J was trimmed by 6 bases and V by 0 bases; bases with no gene match: 10. This CDR3 contains 17 residues. Here the CDR3 reads CAISESNRQGRSGELFF. CDR3 nucleotide sequence: TGTGCCATCAGTGAGTCGAACAGACAGGGCCGGTCCGGGGAGCTGTTTTTT.

The V and J genes are TRBV5-4 and TRBJ2-5, with TRBD2 identical over 10 bases. V lost 4 bases and J lost 5; bases outside the gene matches: 8. Germline loops: CDR1 SGHNT, CDR2 YYREEE (reference sequence). The CDR3 length is 15 residues. The CDR3 nucleotides read TGTGCCAGCAGCCCCTCGGGAGCGGGAGGGGAGACCCAGTACTTC. This codes for CASSPSGAGGETQYF.

In its sample, this clone was seen once. This sequence joins TRBV1 and TRBJ2-7; TRBD1, the table's D call, was not compared with the DNA. TRBV1 is labeled a pseudogene. The CDR3 is 16 residues long. CDR3 bases: TGCACCAGCAGCCCACGGGACAGCTTCACATCGGGGGAGCAGTACTTC. Its translation is CTSSPRDSFTSGEQYF.

The V and J genes are TRBV27 and TRBJ2-5, with 7 bases aligning to TRBD1. The J call may be faulty, since TRBJ2-7 better matches the DNA end. CDR3 length equals 16 residues. Germline loops: CDR1 MNHEY, CDR2 SMNVEV (reference sequence). In DNA, the CDR3 is TGTGCCAGCAGACCCTGGGGCACCGGGACAGTCTACGAGCAGTACTTC. This encodes CASRPWGTGTVYEQYF.

This clone has more than one count but fewer than ten. This sequence joins TRBV6-4 and TRBJ1-2; D unclear. V was shortened by 3 bases and J by 2 bases, with 4 bases between the two germline ends. This CDR3 is 12 amino acids long. From germline, CDR1 is MRHNA and CDR2 SNTAGT. In DNA form, the CDR3 reads TGTGCCAGCAGTGATCCCAACTATGGCTACACCTTC. Amino acid sequence: CASSDPNYGYTF.

The V gene is TRBV11-2, the J gene TRBJ2-5, with 10 bases matching TRBD1. V was clipped by 7 bases and J by 4 bases; unmatched bases: 15. CDR3 length: 17 residues. Germline values: CDR1 SGHAT, CDR2 FQNNGV. For the CDR3, the DNA is TGTGCCAGCACCTGGTTGCTGGGACAGGGGAGATCAGAGACCCAGTACTTC. Its protein product is CASTWLLGQGRSETQYF.

The chain links TRBV7-8 to TRBJ2-7; tentatively, D is TRBD1 or TRBD2 (6 bases each). The V gene lost 5 bases and the J gene lost 2 bases, with 22 bases spanning the gap. CDR1 and CDR2 from the germline V gene are SGHVS and FQNEAQ. The CDR3 loop spans 17 amino acids. The CDR3: CASSHRAVRRGAYEQYF. The CDR3 DNA is TGTGCCAGCAGCCACAGAGCGGTGCGGAGGGGGGCCTACGAGCAGTACTTC.

For the CDR3, the DNA is TGTGCCAGCAGTTTGGGGGACAGGGGGAAAAAACTGTTTTTT. It is translated as CASSLGDRGKKLFF. The rearrangement links TRBV28 to TRBJ1-4, with 11 bases lining up with TRBD1. Germline V CDR1 and CDR2: MDHEN, SYDVKM. The ends lost 3 bases at V and 9 bases at J; junction bases unmatched: 3. CDR3 size: 14 residues.

The chain combines TRBV10-3 with TRBJ2-1, with D possibly matching TRBD2 (6 bases). In germline, CDR1 is ENHRY, CDR2 SYGVKD. Trimming removed 0 bases from V and 8 bases from J, with 17 bases in between. The CDR3 covers 16 residues. The CDR3 sequence is CAISESGGRIADEQFF. The CDR3 DNA follows: TGTGCCATCAGTGAGTCCGGTGGGAGGATCGCAGATGAGCAGTTCTTC.

J is TRBJ1-1 and V is TRBV7-6; D gene uncertain. Germline-derived CDR1 and CDR2 are SGHVS and FNYEAQ. The CDR3 extends over 13 amino acids. Deletions cut 5 bases from V and 3 bases from J, with 10 bases between. The CDR3 nucleotides read TGTGCCAGCAGCCCAAGACTAGACACTGAAGCTTTCTTT. Translation gives CASSPRLDTEAFF.